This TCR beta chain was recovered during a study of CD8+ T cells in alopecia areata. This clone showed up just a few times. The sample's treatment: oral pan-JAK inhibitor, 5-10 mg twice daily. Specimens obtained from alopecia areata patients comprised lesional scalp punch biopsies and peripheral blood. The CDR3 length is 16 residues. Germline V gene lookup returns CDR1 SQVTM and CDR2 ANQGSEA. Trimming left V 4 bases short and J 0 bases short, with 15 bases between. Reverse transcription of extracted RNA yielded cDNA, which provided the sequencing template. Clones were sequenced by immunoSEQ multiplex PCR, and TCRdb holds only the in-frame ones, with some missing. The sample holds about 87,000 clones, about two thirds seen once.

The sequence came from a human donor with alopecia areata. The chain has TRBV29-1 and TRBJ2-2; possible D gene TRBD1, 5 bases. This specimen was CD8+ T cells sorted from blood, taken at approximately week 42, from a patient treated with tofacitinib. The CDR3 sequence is CSVVIRQFANTGELFF. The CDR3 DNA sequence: TGCAGCGTTGTTATAAGACAGTTCGCGAACACCGGGGAGCTGTTTTTT.